The TCR beta chain under discussion was sequenced for a study of glioma-infiltrating T cells after dendritic cell vaccination. With 3 bases removed from V and 3 bases from J, the gap between germline ends came to 25 bases. This CDR3 has 18 amino acids. CDR1 and CDR2 from the germline V gene are SGHRS and YFSETQ. The PCR used 60 V beta and 13 J beta primers. This table comes from immunoSEQ multiplex PCR, and its TCRdb copy is limited to in-frame clones, with some not included. The sample contains 75,000 to 100,000 clones, 79% of which appear only once. This receptor was identified in a human donor with glioblastoma. The V and J genes are TRBV5-1 and TRBJ2-7, with a weak D call TRBD1 (6 bases). This material consisted of blood, taken before dendritic cell vaccination. The DNA of the CDR3 is TGCGCCAGCAGCTCCTTCGGCCCGACAGGAGTAGCTAACTACGAGCAGTACTTC. This encodes CASSSFGPTGVANYEQYF.